Listed here are 20 T cell receptor beta chains from one sample, sequenced in a study of blood T cell repertoires in COVID-19. TCRdb's table, derived via immunoSEQ multiplex PCR, lists solely in-frame clones and lacks some. The sample shows about 300,000 clones, about nine tenths of them seen only once. The sample comprised peripheral blood. All receptors derive from a woman aged 25 to 39 with COVID-19, enrolled during active disease.

This clone was observed a handful of times. The chain recombines TRBV5-8 with TRBJ1-6; D is unresolved. Germline assignment: CDR1 SGHTS and CDR2 YDEGEE. CDR3 length: 12 amino acids. V lost 7 bases, J lost 7 bases, and 9 bases lay in between. The CDR3 sequence: CASRGFNSPLHF. Here the CDR3 DNA reads TGTGCCAGCCGAGGGTTCAATTCACCCCTCCACTTT.

V usage is TRBV23-1 and J usage is TRBJ2-7; D perhaps matches TRBD2 (5 bases). TRBV23-1 is reported as an ORF; its role is uncertain. The CDR3 runs 15 residues. The germline V and J ends were trimmed by 4 bases and 0 bases, with 13 bases remaining between them. Written as DNA, the CDR3 is TGCGCCAGCAGTCTTGGACTCCCAAGCTCCTACGAGCAGTACGTC. It translates to CASSLGLPSSYEQYV.

The genes are TRBV4-3 and TRBJ1-6; D is possibly TRBD1 (5 bases). V was cut by 1 base and J by 9 bases, with 13 bases left in between. The length of the CDR3 is 15 residues. Per germline, CDR1 LGHNA and CDR2 YSLEER. CDR3 bases: TGCGCCAGCAGCCAAGGTGGGGAAGGGGCTTCACCCCTCCACTTT. It is translated as CASSQGGEGASPLHF.

The genes are TRBV5-1 and TRBJ1-6; D gene ambiguous. The germline V gene has CDR1 SGHRS and CDR2 YFSETQ. The CDR3 is made up of 18 amino acids. V lost 0 bases and J lost 7, with 20 bases in between. CDR3 amino acids: CASSLGAHGSRPNSPLHF. The CDR3 DNA follows: TGCGCCAGCAGCTTGGGGGCCCACGGGAGTAGACCAAATTCACCCCTCCACTTT.

The chain is built from TRBV11-3 and TRBJ1-4; weak D call: TRBD1 (5 bases). V was pared by 2 bases and J by 12 bases, with 10 bases between. Germline-derived CDR1 and CDR2 are SGHNT and YENEEA. The CDR3 extends over 12 amino acids. The CDR3 spells CASSLSRGELFF. CDR3 bases: TGTGCCAGCAGCTTATCACGGGGGGAACTGTTTTTT.

Written as DNA, the CDR3 is TGCGCCAGCAGCCGCCATGGACAGGACGGCACTGAAGCTTTCTTT. Translating gives CASSRHGQDGTEAFF. V is TRBV5-1 and J is TRBJ1-1; TRBD1 aligns across 7 bases. V lost 4 bases, J lost 4 bases, and 10 bases stayed unmatched. The CDR3 contains 15 residues. CDR1 is SGHRS, CDR2 YFSETQ, per germline.

The genes are TRBV10-3 and TRBJ2-3, with TRBD2 matching over 7 bases. V shed 4 bases and J 0 bases; nucleotides not matched to a gene: 1. CDR3 size: 14 residues. Per the germline V gene, CDR1 is ENHRY and CDR2 is SYGVKD. The CDR3 spells CAISVGGSTDTQYF. The CDR3 DNA reads TGTGCCATCAGTGTGGGGGGGAGCACAGATACGCAGTATTTT.

The chain links TRBV2 to TRBJ1-4, with 9 bases matching TRBD1. V lost 4 bases to trimming and J lost 5 bases; unmatched junction nucleotides: 2. The CDR3 length is 14 residues. Germline V CDR1 and CDR2: SNHLY, FYNNEI. Here the CDR3 DNA reads TGTGCCAGCAGTGCAGGGACAGGGAATGAAAAACTGTTTTTT. As protein: CASSAGTGNEKLFF.

The rearrangement uses TRBV19 and TRBJ1-1; the match to TRBD1 covers 8 bases. J gave up 10 bases and V 6 bases, and 4 bases lay outside the gene matches. CDR1 is LNHDA, CDR2 SQIVND, per germline (reference sequence). This CDR3 is 11 amino acids long. CDR3 loop: CASRTGQGAFF. Here the CDR3 DNA reads TGTGCCAGTAGGACTGGACAGGGAGCTTTCTTT.

The rearrangement uses TRBV2 and TRBJ1-4; the D gene is possibly TRBD1 (6 bases). Per germline, CDR1 SNHLY and CDR2 FYNNEI. V was pared by 7 bases and J by 4 bases, with 13 bases between. The CDR3 spans 14 residues. The CDR3 loop reads CASTPGHGNEKLFF. The CDR3, as DNA: TGTGCCAGCACCCCGGGACATGGTAATGAAAAACTGTTTTTT.

The rearrangement links TRBV6-1 to TRBJ2-7, with D possibly matching TRBD1 (6 bases). Germline assignment: CDR1 MNHNS and CDR2 SASEGT. V was trimmed by 2 bases and J by 3 bases, leaving 8 bases between them. This CDR3 spans 13 amino acids. This CDR3 reads CASSEIGGYEQYV. In DNA form, the CDR3 reads TGTGCCAGCAGTGAAATAGGGGGCTACGAGCAGTACGTC.

CDR3 residues: CASSLSTETEAFF. The CDR3 DNA is TGTGCCAGCAGCTTAAGCACCGAAACTGAAGCTTTCTTT. V usage is TRBV11-2 and J usage is TRBJ1-1, with no clear D. Germline V gene sequence: CDR1 SGHAT, CDR2 FQNNGV. The CDR3 length is 13 residues. The ends were cut back, 2 bases at V and 5 bases at J, with 9 bases in the middle. Using reference TRBV11-2 and TRBJ1-1 for the parts outside the CDR3, the full variable domain is EAGVAQSPRYKIIEKRQSVAFWCNPISGHATLYWYQQILGQGPKLLIQFQNNGVVDDSQLPKDRFSAERLKGVDSTLKIQPAKLEDSAVYLCASSLSTETEAFFGQGTRLTVV.

This chain links TRBV10-3 with TRBJ1-1; D gene unclear. V was clipped by 6 bases and J by 1 base, with 12 bases between them. This CDR3 contains 14 residues. Per the germline V gene, CDR1 is ENHRY and CDR2 is SYGVKD. The CDR3 bases are TGTGCCATCAGCTCCTGGAGCGGGAACACTGAAGCTTTCTTT. It yields the protein CAISSWSGNTEAFF.

V usage is TRBV6-6 and J usage is TRBJ2-7; D gene unclear. CDR1 is MNHNY, CDR2 SVGAGI, per germline (reference sequence). The V gene lost 0 bases and the J gene lost 2 bases, with 8 bases spanning the gap. There are 14 residues in the CDR3. The CDR3 loop is CASSYSGSPYEQYF. CDR3 DNA: TGTGCCAGCAGTTACTCGGGCAGCCCCTACGAGCAGTACTTC.

This clone appeared a single time. This sequence joins TRBV7-8 and TRBJ2-2, with a tentative D call TRBD1 (6 bases). CDR3 length equals 17 residues. From germline, CDR1 is SGHVS and CDR2 FQNEAQ. Trimming cost V 3 bases and J 0 bases, with 14 bases left between them. This CDR3 reads CASSFMKGQPNTGELFF. The CDR3 DNA is TGTGCCAGCAGCTTTATGAAGGGACAACCGAACACCGGGGAGCTGTTTTTT.

V and J are TRBV5-6 and TRBJ2-3, with 10 bases aligning to TRBD2. This CDR3 contains 14 residues. V was pared by 4 bases and J by 5 bases, with 4 bases of the junction left unmatched. The germline CDR1 and CDR2 sequences are SGHDT and YYEEEE. The CDR3 here is CASSGTSEGDTQYF. Here the CDR3 DNA reads TGTGCCAGCAGCGGGACTAGCGAGGGAGATACGCAGTATTTT.

The V gene is TRBV3-1 (or the pseudogene TRBV3-2), the J gene TRBJ2-5; maybe TRBD2 (6 bases). This CDR3 region has 14 residues. Trimming shortened V by 3 bases and J by 5 bases, and 13 bases separated the two germline ends. Germline CDR1 and CDR2: LGHDT and YNNKEL (reference sequence). The CDR3 here is CASSHDGGSETQYF. The CDR3 region has the DNA TGTGCCAGCAGCCACGACGGGGGTTCTGAGACCCAGTACTTC.

In DNA form, the CDR3 reads TGTGCCAGCAGCCAACGCTCTGGAAACACCATATATTTT. Its protein product is CASSQRSGNTIYF. The chain carries TRBV3-1 (or the pseudogene TRBV3-2) and TRBJ1-3; D ambiguous. The CDR3 runs to 13 residues. Germline V gene sequence: CDR1 LGHDT, CDR2 YNNKEL (reference sequence). The V and J ends lost 2 bases and 0 bases respectively, with 2 bases between them.

Written as DNA, the CDR3 is TGTGCCAGTAGTATATCCAGACAGCTGGGCACTGAAGCTTTCTTT. Its translation: CASSISRQLGTEAFF. This chain links TRBV19 with TRBJ1-1; D is perhaps TRBD1 (5 bases). V dropped 2 bases and J dropped 4 bases, with 14 bases sitting between them. CDR3 length equals 15 residues. Germline V gene lookup returns CDR1 LNHDA and CDR2 SQIVND (reference sequence).

On this clone itself: A read error may account for a junction end that differs from germline. This chain links TRBV7-9 with TRBJ2-5, with 11 bases aligning to TRBD2. CDR3 length: 14 amino acids. Per germline, CDR1 SEHNR and CDR2 FQNEAQ (reference sequence). CDR3 coding DNA: TGTGCCAGCAGCTGGCTAGCGGGGGGAGAGTCCCAGTACTTC. This translates into CASSWLAGGESQYF.